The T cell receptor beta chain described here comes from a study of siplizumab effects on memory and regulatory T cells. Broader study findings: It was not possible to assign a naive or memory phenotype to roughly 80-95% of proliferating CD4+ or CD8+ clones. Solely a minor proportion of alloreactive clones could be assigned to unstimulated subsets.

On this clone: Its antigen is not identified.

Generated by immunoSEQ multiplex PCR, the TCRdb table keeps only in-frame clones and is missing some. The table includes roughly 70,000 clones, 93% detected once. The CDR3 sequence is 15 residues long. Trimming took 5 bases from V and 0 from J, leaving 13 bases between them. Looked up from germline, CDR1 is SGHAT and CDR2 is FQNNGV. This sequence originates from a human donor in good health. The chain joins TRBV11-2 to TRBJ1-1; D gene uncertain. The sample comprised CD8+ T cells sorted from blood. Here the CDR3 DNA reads TGTGCCAGCAGCCCAGCCGAAGGGTTGAACACTGAAGCTTTCTTT. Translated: CASSPAEGLNTEAFF.